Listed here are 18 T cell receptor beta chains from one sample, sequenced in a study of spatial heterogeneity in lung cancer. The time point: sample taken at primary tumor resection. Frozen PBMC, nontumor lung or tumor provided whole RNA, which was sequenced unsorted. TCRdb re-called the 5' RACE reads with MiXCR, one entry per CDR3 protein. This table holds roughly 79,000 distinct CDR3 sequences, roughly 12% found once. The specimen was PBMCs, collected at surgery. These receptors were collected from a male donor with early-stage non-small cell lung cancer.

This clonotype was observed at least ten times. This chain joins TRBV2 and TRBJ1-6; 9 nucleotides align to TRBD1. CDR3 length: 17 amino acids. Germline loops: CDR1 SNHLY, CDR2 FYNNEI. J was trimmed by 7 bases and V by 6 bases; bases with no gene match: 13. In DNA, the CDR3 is TGTGCCAGCAGGGACCCCTCCGGGACAGGGAAAAATTCACCCCTCCACTTT. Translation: CASRDPSGTGKNSPLHF. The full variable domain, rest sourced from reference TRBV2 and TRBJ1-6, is EPEVTQTPSHQVTQMGQEVILRCVPISNHLYFYWYRQILGQKVEFLVSFYNNEISEKSEIFDDQFSVERPDGSNFTLKIRSTKLEDSAMYFCASRDPSGTGKNSPLHFGNGTRLTVT.

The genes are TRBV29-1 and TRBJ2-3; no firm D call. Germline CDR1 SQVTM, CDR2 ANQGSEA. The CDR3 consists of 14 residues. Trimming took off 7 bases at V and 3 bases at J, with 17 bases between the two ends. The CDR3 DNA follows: TGCAGCGGTGTTACAGTCCTAAGGACAGATACGCAGTATTTT. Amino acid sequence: CSGVTVLRTDTQYF.

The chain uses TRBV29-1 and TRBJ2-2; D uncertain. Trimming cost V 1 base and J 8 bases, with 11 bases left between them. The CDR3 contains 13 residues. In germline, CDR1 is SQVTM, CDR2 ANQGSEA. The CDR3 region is CSVEGVLLGELFF. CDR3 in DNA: TGCAGCGTTGAAGGGGTCCTTCTGGGGGAGCTGTTTTTT.

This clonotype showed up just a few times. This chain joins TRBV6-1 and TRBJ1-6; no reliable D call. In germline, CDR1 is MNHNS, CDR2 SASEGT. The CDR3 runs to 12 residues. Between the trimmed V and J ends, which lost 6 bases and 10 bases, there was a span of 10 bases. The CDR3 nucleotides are TGTGCCAGCAGGGCAGAGGGATCACCCCTCCACTTT. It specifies CASRAEGSPLHF.

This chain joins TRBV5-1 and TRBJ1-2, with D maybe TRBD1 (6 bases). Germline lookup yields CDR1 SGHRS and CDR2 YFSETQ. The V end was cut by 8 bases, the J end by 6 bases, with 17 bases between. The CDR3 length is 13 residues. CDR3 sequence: CASSSGPGDGYTF. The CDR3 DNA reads TGCGCCAGTTCGAGCGGGCCAGGGGATGGCTACACCTTC.

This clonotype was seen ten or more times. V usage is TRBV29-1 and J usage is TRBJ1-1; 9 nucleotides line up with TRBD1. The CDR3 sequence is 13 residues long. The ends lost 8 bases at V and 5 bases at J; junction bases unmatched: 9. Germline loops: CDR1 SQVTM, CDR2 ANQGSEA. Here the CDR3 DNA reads TGCAGCACCCCGGGACAGGGATGGACTGAAGCTTTCTTT. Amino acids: CSTPGQGWTEAFF.

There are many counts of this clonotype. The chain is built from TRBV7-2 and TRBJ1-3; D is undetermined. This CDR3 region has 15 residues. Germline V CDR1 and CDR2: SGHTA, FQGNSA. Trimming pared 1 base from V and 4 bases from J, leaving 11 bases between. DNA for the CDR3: TGTGCCAGCAGCTTAGGCGGGGAGAGGGGAAACACCATATATTTT. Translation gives CASSLGGERGNTIYF.

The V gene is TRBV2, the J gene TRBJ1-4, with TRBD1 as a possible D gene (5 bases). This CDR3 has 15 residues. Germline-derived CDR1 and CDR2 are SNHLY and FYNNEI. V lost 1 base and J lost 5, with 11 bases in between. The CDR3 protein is CASSEEGMGNEKLFF. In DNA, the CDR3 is TGTGCCAGCAGTGAAGAGGGGATGGGGAATGAAAAACTGTTTTTT. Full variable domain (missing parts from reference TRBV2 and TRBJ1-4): EPEVTQTPSHQVTQMGQEVILRCVPISNHLYFYWYRQILGQKVEFLVSFYNNEISEKSEIFDDQFSVERPDGSNFTLKIRSTKLEDSAMYFCASSEEGMGNEKLFFGSGTQLSVL.

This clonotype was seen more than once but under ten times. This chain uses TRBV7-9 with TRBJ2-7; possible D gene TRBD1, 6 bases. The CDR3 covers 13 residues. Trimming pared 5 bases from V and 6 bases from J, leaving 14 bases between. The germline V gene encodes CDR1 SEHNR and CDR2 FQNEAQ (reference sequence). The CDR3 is CASSGTGNGEQYF. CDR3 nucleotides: TGTGCCAGCAGCGGTACAGGGAACGGCGAGCAGTACTTC.

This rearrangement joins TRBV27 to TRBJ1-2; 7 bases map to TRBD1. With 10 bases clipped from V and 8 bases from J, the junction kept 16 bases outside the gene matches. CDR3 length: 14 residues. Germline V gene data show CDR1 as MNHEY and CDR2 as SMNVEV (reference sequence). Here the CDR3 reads CATARQGRTGGYTF. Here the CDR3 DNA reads TGTGCCACAGCCCGACAGGGTAGAACTGGGGGCTACACCTTC.

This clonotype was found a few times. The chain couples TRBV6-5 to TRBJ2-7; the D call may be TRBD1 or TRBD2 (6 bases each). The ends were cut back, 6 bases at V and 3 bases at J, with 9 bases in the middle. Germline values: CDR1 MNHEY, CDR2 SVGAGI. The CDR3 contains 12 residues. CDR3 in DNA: TGTGCCAGCAGCAAGGGGGGCTACGAGCAGTACTTC. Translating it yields CASSKGGYEQYF.

CDR3 nucleotide sequence: TGTGCCACGCAGTGGGGGCGGCGGGGGAATGAGCAGTACTTC. Translated, it gives CATQWGRRGNEQYF. The J gene is TRBJ2-7, the V gene TRBV10-3; the D gene is possibly TRBD2 (7 bases). The germline gives CDR1 ENHRY, CDR2 SYGVKD. The V gene lost 10 bases and the J gene lost 7 bases, with 23 bases spanning the gap. CDR3 length: 14 amino acids.

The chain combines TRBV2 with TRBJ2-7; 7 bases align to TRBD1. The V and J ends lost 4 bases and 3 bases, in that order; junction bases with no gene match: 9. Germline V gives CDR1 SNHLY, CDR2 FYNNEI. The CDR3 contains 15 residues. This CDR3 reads CASSVVGGSDYEQYF. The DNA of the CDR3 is TGTGCCAGCAGTGTTGTAGGGGGCAGCGACTACGAGCAGTACTTC.

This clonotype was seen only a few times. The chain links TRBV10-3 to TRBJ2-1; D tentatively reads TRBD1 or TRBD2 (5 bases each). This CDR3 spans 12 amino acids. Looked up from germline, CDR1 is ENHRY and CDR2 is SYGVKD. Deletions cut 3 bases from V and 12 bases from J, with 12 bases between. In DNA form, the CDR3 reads TGTGCCATCAGTGAAGGGGAGTTTGGGCAGTTCTTC. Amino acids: CAISEGEFGQFF.

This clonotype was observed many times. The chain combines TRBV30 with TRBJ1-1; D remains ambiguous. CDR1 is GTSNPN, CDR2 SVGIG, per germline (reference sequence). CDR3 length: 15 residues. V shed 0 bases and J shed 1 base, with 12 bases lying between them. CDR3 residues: CAWSVSGRQNTEAFF. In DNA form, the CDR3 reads TGTGCCTGGAGTGTTTCTGGCCGACAGAACACTGAAGCTTTCTTT.

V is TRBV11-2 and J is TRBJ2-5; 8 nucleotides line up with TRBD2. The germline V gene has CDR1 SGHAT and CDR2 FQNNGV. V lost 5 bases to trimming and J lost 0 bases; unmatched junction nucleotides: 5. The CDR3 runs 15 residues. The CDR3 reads CASSRLLADQETQYF. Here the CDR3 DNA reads TGTGCCAGCAGCCGCTTACTAGCGGACCAAGAGACCCAGTACTTC.

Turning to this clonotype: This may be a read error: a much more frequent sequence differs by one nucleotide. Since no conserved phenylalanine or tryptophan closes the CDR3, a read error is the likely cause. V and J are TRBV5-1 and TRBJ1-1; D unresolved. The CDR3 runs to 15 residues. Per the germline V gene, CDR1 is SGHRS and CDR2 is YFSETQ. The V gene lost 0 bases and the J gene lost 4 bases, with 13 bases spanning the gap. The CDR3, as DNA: TGCGCCAGCAGCTTGGATAGCGGCTGGGGCACTGAAGCTTTCTCT. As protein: CASSLDSGWGTEAFS.

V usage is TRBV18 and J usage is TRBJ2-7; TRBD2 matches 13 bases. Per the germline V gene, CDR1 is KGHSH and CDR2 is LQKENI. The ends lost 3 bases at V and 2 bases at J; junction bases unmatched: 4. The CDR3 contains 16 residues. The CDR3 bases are TGTGCCAGCTCACCGATGACTAGCGGGAGGACCTACGAGCAGTACTTC. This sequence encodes CASSPMTSGRTYEQYF.